The entry below gives a single T cell receptor (beta chain) sequence along with its context. Antigen specificity is unknown. The primer mix had 60 Vbeta and 13 Jbeta primers. Clones were sequenced by immunoSEQ multiplex PCR, and TCRdb holds only the in-frame ones, with some missing. Among over 150,000 clones listed, 80% were seen once. This record comes from a study of cytomegalovirus exposure and HLA in healthy donors. Turning to the study itself: An early data release held 80 million or so unique TCRs from HLA-typed donors.

General study points: Some TCR beta chains (roughly 150 of them) were listed as cytomegalovirus-associated.

This receptor was taken from a man aged 25-40 years in good health and CMV-seronegative. Sample: PBMCs.

CDR3 amino acids: CASSLITGGFYEQYF. For the CDR3, the DNA is TGTGCCAGCAGCTTAATAACAGGGGGATTCTACGAGCAGTACTTC. The V and J genes are TRBV13 and TRBJ2-7, with TRBD1 identical over 8 bases. The CDR3 has 15 amino acids. Trimming at V came to 2 bases and at J to 3 bases, leaving 6 bases not matched to a gene. Germline V gene sequence: CDR1 PRHDT, CDR2 FYEKMQ (reference sequence).